One and the same sample provided the 10 T cell receptor beta chains below, sequenced in a study of blood T cell repertoires in COVID-19. Clones were read by immunoSEQ multiplex PCR, and TCRdb kept only the in-frame ones, dropping some. This sample has more than 350,000 clones, with about 87% found just once. Specimen: PBMCs or T cells enriched from blood (not recorded which). All receptors derive from a woman aged 45 to 65 who had recovered from COVID-19.

This chain links TRBV9 with TRBJ1-2, with D tentatively TRBD1 (5 bases). Between the trimmed V and J ends, which lost 7 bases and 5 bases, there was a span of 12 bases. The CDR3 spans 12 residues. The germline gives CDR1 SGDLS, CDR2 YYNGEE. In nucleotides, the CDR3 is TGTGCCAGCTCTAGGCAGGGATATGGCTACACCTTC. Amino acid sequence: CASSRQGYGYTF. Full variable domain (missing parts from reference TRBV9 and TRBJ1-2): DSGVTQTPKHLITATGQRVTLRCSPRSGDLSVYWYQQSLDQGLQFLIQYYNGEERAKGNILERFSAQQFPDLHSELNLSSLELGDSALYFCASSRQGYGYTFGSGTRLTVV.

This chain joins TRBV27 and TRBJ2-7, with a possible D match to TRBD2 (6 bases). The CDR3 runs to 16 residues. Germline CDR1 is MNHEY and CDR2 is SMNVEV (reference sequence). V was cut by 5 bases and J by 6 bases, with 23 bases left in between. CDR3 region: CASSTGTGLRGFEQYF. Written as DNA, the CDR3 is TGTGCCAGCAGTACCGGGACTGGTCTCCGGGGCTTCGAGCAGTACTTC.

As to this clone: The same CDR3 arises from other DNA sequences in this sample as well. The chain is built from TRBV12-3 or TRBV12-4 and TRBJ1-5, with D possibly TRBD1 on 5 matching bases. The CDR3 totals 12 residues. V shed 6 bases and J shed 4 bases, with 7 bases lying between them. The CDR3 DNA follows: TGTGCCAGCAGAACAGGAAATCAGCCCCAGCATTTT. Translating gives CASRTGNQPQHF.

The V call is TRBV12-3 or TRBV12-4, the J call TRBJ1-1, with D possibly matching TRBD1 (5 bases). The CDR3 runs 12 residues. Deletions cut 5 bases from V and 3 bases from J, with 7 bases between. CDR3 sequence reads: CASSTTDTEAFF. The CDR3 DNA is TGTGCCAGCAGTACGACAGACACTGAAGCTTTCTTT.

J is TRBJ1-3 and V is TRBV7-3; TRBD1 might be the D (5 bases). Germline assignment: CDR1 SGHTA and CDR2 FQGTGA. This CDR3 region has 14 residues. V was clipped by 2 bases and J by 3 bases, with 8 bases between them. CDR3 amino acids: CASSLGGGGNTIYF. The CDR3 DNA is TGTGCCAGCAGCTTAGGGGGAGGTGGAAACACCATATATTTT. Full variable domain (rest looked up from reference TRBV7-3 and TRBJ1-3): GAGVSQTPSNKVTEKGKYVELRCDPISGHTALYWYRQSLGQGPEFLIYFQGTGAADDSGLPNDRFFAVRPEGSVSTLKIQRTERGDSAVYLCASSLGGGGNTIYFGEGSWLTVV.

V and J are TRBV5-1 and TRBJ2-7, with a tentative D call TRBD2 (6 bases). Germline values: CDR1 SGHRS, CDR2 YFSETQ. The CDR3 is 14 residues long. The V end was cut by 0 bases, the J end by 4 bases, with 11 bases between. CDR3 sequence (DNA): TGCGCCAGCAGCTTGGAGGGACTCATATACGAGCAGTACTTC. Translated, it gives CASSLEGLIYEQYF.

This rearrangement joins TRBV11-2 to TRBJ1-1; D is unresolved. V lost 8 bases, J lost 3 bases, and 13 bases lay in between. Germline V gene lookup returns CDR1 SGHAT and CDR2 FQNNGV. The CDR3 spans 13 residues. CDR3 in DNA: TGTGCCAGCGCGTGGGTCGAGGACACTGAAGCTTTCTTT. Its translation: CASAWVEDTEAFF.

The chain links TRBV28 to TRBJ1-2; D uncertain. CDR1 MDHEN and CDR2 SYDVKM come from the germline V gene. V lost 6 bases and J lost 6, with 23 bases in between. CDR3 length equals 16 residues. The CDR3 coding sequence is TGTGCCAGCAGCAAGAAGGGTGCGGGGAAAGGGAATGGCTACACCTTC. This sequence encodes CASSKKGAGKGNGYTF.

The chain uses TRBV5-1 and TRBJ2-7, with TRBD2 matching over 10 bases. The V segment lost 1 base and the J segment 0 bases; nucleotides outside the gene matches: 4. Germline-derived CDR1 and CDR2 are SGHRS and YFSETQ. The CDR3 consists of 16 residues. CDR3 in DNA: TGCGCCAGCAGCTTGAGGGGACTAGCGAGCTCCTACGAGCAGTACTTC. It is translated as CASSLRGLASSYEQYF.

CDR3 sequence (DNA): TGTGCCAGCAGCCCGGGAGTTAGCAATCAGCCCCAGCATTTT. Encoded protein: CASSPGVSNQPQHF. The chain joins TRBV27 to TRBJ1-5, with no clear D. From germline, CDR1 is MNHEY and CDR2 SMNVEV (reference sequence). V was shortened by 6 bases and J by 0 bases, with 9 bases between the two germline ends. The CDR3 loop spans 14 amino acids.